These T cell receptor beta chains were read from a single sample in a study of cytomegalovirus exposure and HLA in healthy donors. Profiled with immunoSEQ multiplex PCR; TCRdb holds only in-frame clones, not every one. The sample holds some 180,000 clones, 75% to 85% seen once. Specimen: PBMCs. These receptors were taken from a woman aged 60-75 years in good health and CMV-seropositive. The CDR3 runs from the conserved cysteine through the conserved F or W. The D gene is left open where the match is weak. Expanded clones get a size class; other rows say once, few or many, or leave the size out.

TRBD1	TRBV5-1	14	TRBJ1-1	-	TGCGCCAGCGGACAGGGGACCATGAACACTGAAGCTTTCTTT	CASGQGTMNTEAFF
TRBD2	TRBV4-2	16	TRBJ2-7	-	TGTGCCAGCAGCCAAGGGACTAGCCTTGTCTCCTACGAGCAGCACTTC	CASSQGTSLVSYEQHF
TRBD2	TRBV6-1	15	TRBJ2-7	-	TGTGCCAGCAGTGAAGTAGCGGGGGGGCTATCCGAGCAGTACTTC	CASSEVAGGLSEQYF
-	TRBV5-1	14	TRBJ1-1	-	TGCGCCAGCAGCTTGAACGGGGTGGACACTGAAGCTTTCTTT	CASSLNGVDTEAFF
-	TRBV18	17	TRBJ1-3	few	TGTGCCAGCTCCCAAAAGACAGGCGACGCCTCTGGAAACACCATATATTTT	CASSQKTGDASGNTIYF
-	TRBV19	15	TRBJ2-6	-	TGTGCCAGTAAGAATAGGGGCTCTGGGGCCAACGTCCTGACTTTC	CASKNRGSGANVLTF
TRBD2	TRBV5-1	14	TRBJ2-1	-	TGCGCCAGCAGCCCGGGACTAGGACACAATGAGCAGTTCTTC	CASSPGLGHNEQFF
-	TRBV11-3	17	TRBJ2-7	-	TGTGCCAGCAGCTTACTCCACCCGACATTTTCCTCCTACGAGCAGTACTTC	CASSLLHPTFSSYEQYF
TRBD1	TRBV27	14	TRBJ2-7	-	TGTGCCAGCAGTTTAGGGGACAGGGACCACGAGCAGTACTTC	CASSLGDRDHEQYF
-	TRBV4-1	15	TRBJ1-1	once	TGCGCCAGCAGCCAACAGGGGAACGTCAACACTGAAGCTTTCTTT	CASSQQGNVNTEAFF
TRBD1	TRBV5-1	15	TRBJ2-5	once	TGCGCCAGCAGCTTGGGACAGGGACCTTCAGGGACCCAGTACTTC	CASSLGQGPSGTQYF
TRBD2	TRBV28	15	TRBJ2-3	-	TGTGCCAGCAGTATCAGCGGGGATCGCACAGATACGCAGTATTTT	CASSISGDRTDTQYF
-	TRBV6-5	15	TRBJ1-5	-	TGTGCCAGCAGTCAAAGTCACTATAGCAATCAGCCCCAGCATTTT	CASSQSHYSNQPQHF
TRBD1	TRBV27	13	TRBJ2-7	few	TGTGCCAGCAGACGACAGGGGGCCTACGAGCAGTACTTC	CASRRQGAYEQYF
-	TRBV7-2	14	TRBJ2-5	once	TGTGCCAGCAGCTCCCCTCGGTCACAAGAGACCCAGTACTTC	CASSSPRSQETQYF
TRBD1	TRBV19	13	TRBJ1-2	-	TGTGCCAGTAGCCCTCGACAGGGATATGGCTACACCTTC	CASSPRQGYGYTF
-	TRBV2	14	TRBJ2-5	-	TGTGCCAGCAGTTCACAGGGAGGGCAAGAGACCCAGTACTTC	CASSSQGGQETQYF
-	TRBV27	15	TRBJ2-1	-	TGTGCCAGCAGTTTACCGGGGGACCGAAACAATGAGCAGTTCTTC	CASSLPGDRNNEQFF
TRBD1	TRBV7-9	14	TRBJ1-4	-	TGTGCCAGCAGCATCGGGACAGGGAGGGAAAAACTGTTTTTT	CASSIGTGREKLFF
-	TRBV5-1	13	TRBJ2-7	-	TGCGCCAGCAGCTTGACAGGGTCCTACGAGCAGTACTTC	CASSLTGSYEQYF
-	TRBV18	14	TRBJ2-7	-	TGTGCCAGCTCACCTCCCGCGACGACAGGCGAGCAGTACTTC	CASSPPATTGEQYF
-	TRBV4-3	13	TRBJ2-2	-	TGCGCCAGCAGCCTTAGCTACACCGGGGAGCTGTTTTTT	CASSLSYTGELFF
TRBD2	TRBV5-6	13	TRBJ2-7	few	TGTGCCAGCAGCTTGGGTACGGGGGGCGAGCAGTACTTC	CASSLGTGGEQYF
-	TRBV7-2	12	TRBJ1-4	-	TGTGCCAGCAGCTTAGTAGGGGGAAAACTGTTTTTT	CASSLVGGKLFF
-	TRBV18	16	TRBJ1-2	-	TGTGCCAGCTCACCCCCGGATGGTACGAAGGCGGCGAGCTACACCTTC	CASSPPDGTKAASYTF
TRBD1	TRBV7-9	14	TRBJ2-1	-	TGTGCCAGCAGCAACGGACAGGGGGGCGATGAGCAGTTCTTC	CASSNGQGGDEQFF
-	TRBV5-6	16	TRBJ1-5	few	TGTGCCAGCAGCAACAGGCGGACACGGAATCTTCAGCCCCAGCATTTT	CASSNRRTRNLQPQHF
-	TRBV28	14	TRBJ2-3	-	TGTGCCAGCAGTTTACTGGGCGGGACAGATACGCAGTATTTT	CASSLLGGTDTQYF
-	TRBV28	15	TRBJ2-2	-	TGTGCCAGCAGTTTACAGGGGCCTAACACCGGGGAGCTGTTTTTT	CASSLQGPNTGELFF
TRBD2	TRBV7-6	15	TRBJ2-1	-	TGTGCCACCGCCTTAGCGGGAGGGCCGGGCAATGAGCAGTTCTTC	CATALAGGPGNEQFF
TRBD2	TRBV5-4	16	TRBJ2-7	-	TGTGCCAGCAGCCAGGGACTAGCGGGGACTCCCTACGAGCAGTACTTC	CASSQGLAGTPYEQYF
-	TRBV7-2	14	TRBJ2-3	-	TGTGCCAGCAGCTTTCGCGGGAGCACAGATACGCAGTATTTT	CASSFRGSTDTQYF
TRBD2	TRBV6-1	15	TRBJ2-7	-	TGTGCCAGCAGTGAGGATCGGGGGGTGTACTACGAGCAGTACTTC	CASSEDRGVYYEQYF
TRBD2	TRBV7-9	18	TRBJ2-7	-	TGTGCCAGCAGCCCCCCTTCCGAGACTAGCGGGAGGTCCTACGAGCAGTACTTC	CASSPPSETSGRSYEQYF
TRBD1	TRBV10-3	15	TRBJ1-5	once	TGTGCCACAAATCCGGGACAGGGTGTCAATCAGCCCCAGCATTTT	CATNPGQGVNQPQHF
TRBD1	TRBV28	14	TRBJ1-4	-	TGTGCCAGCAGGGGGACAGCAACTAATGAAAAACTGTTTTTT	CASRGTATNEKLFF
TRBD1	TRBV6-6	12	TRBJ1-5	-	TGTGCCTGCACAGGGGGCGGACAGCCCCAGCATTTT	CACTGGGQPQHF
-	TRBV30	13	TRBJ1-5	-	TGTGCCTGGAGTGGGGGGGTCAATCAGCCCCAGCATTTT	CAWSGGVNQPQHF
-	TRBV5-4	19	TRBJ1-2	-	TGTGCCAGCAGCTTTGACCCCTCAATACTCCCCGACAGTAACTATGGCTACACCTTC	CASSFDPSILPDSNYGYTF
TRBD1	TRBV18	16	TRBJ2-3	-	TGTGCCAGCTCACCACTACCGGCAGGGGGAACAGATACGCAGTATTTT	CASSPLPAGGTDTQYF
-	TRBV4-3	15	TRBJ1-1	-	TGCGCCAGCAGCCAAGGTACACACATGAACACTGAAGCTTTCTTT	CASSQGTHMNTEAFF
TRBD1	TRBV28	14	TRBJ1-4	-	TGTGCCAGCAGGAGGACAGGGAGGGGCGAAAAACTGTTTTTT	CASRRTGRGEKLFF
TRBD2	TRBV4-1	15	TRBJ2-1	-	TGCGCCAGCAGTTATAGCGGGAGCTCCTACAATGAGCAGTTCTTC	CASSYSGSSYNEQFF
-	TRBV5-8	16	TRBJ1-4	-	TGTGCCAGCAGCTTGGGGGGGCTGTCAACTAATGAAAAACTGTTTTTT	CASSLGGLSTNEKLFF
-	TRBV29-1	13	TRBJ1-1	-	TGCAGCGTTGTTGAACAAATGAACACTGAAGCTTTCTTT	CSVVEQMNTEAFF
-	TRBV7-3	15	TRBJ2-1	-	TGTGCCAGCAGCTTAACGGGGGACTTCTACAATGAGCAGTTCTTC	CASSLTGDFYNEQFF
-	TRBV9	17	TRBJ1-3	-	TGTGCCAGCAGCGTAGCTACGGGGAGGGCGGCTGGAAACACCATATATTTT	CASSVATGRAAGNTIYF
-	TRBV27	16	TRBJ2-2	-	TGTGCCAGCAGTTTCCCGGGAGCCCGGTCCACCGGGGAGCTGTTTTTT	CASSFPGARSTGELFF
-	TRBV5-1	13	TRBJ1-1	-	TGCGCCAGCAGCTTTAAGGGAGACACTGAAGCTTTCTTT	CASSFKGDTEAFF
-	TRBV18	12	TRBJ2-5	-	TGTGCCAGCTCTTCCGTCGCGGAGACCCAGTACTTC	CASSSVAETQYF
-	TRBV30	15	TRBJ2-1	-	TGTGCCTGGAGTGTAGGACGGGGAGCAGGCCATGAGCAGTTCTTC	CAWSVGRGAGHEQFF
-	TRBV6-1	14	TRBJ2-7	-	TGTGCCAGCGAGGTACCGGGAAAACCTTACGAGCAGTACTTC	CASEVPGKPYEQYF